This T cell receptor (beta chain) was obtained from a study of T cell responses to AZD1222 COVID-19 vaccine. Study-wide results and limits: Samples come after the peak T cell response, not at day 14. Baseline serostatus was positive in only 5 to 7 AZD1222 recipients.

About this clone itself: No antigen is known for it.

Libraries were prepared by immunoSEQ multiplex PCR; TCRdb keeps only in-frame clonotypes and omits some of them. In the table there are just under 150,000 clones, about nine tenths of which are singletons. V dropped 6 bases and J dropped 5 bases, with 3 bases sitting between them. The CDR3 covers 10 residues. Germline CDR1 WNHNN, CDR2 SYGVQD (reference sequence). Recipients boosted at about 4 weeks or about 12 weeks are pooled. The clonotype originates from an adult who received the AZD1222 COVID-19 vaccine. This specimen was peripheral blood, taken 28 days after the second AZD1222 dose. The chain is built from TRBV10-1 and TRBJ2-3; no reliable D call. CDR3 residues: CASRLDTQYF. The CDR3 coding sequence is TGCGCCAGCAGGCTAGATACGCAGTATTTT.